This is a list of T cell receptor beta chains from one sample in a study of beta chain features in type 1 diabetes. Measured with immunoSEQ multiplex PCR; TCRdb has only the in-frame clones, and not every one. The sample has 200,000 to 250,000 clones; approximately 11% are singletons. Sequencing was performed on central memory CD4+ T cells from blood. These receptors originate from a man aged 18 to 30 in good health. The CDR3 runs from the conserved cysteine through the conserved F or W. A D gene is named only where the DNA matches it firmly. Not every row has a clone size; where given, it reads once, few, many or a size class.

j_call,d_call,v_call,clone_size,cdr3_nt,cdr3_aa
TRBJ1-2,TRBD1,TRBV29-1,few,TGCAGCGTTGAGAACAGGGGAAACTATGGCTACACCTTC,CSVENRGNYGYTF
TRBJ2-3,.,TRBV4-1,many,TGCGCCAGCAGCCCCTTGGGGTTTGGAGATACGCAGTATTTT,CASSPLGFGDTQYF
TRBJ2-4,.,TRBV19,.,TGTGCCAGTAGTGGACAGAACAAAAACATTCAGTACTTC,CASSGQNKNIQYF
TRBJ1-1,TRBD1,TRBV4-1,many,TGCGCCAGCAGACCGGGACAGCCGAACACTGAAGCTTTCTTT,CASRPGQPNTEAFF
TRBJ2-7,.,TRBV6-6,.,TGTGCCAGCAGGGCGCAACGGAGCTCCTACGAGCAGTACTTC,CASRAQRSSYEQYF
TRBJ1-1,.,TRBV7-8,.,TGTGCCAGCAGCTTAGCCCTGAACACTGAAGCTTTCTTT,CASSLALNTEAFF
TRBJ2-5,TRBD2,TRBV29-1,few,TGCAGCGTCGTGGGACTAGCGGGAGTTGGCGAGACCCAGTACTTC,CSVVGLAGVGETQYF
TRBJ2-7,.,TRBV5-1,many,TGCGCCAGCAGCTTTGAACTAACCATGTCTGGGGAGCAGTACTTC,CASSFELTMSGEQYF
TRBJ2-5,TRBD1,TRBV9,few,TGTGCCAGCAGCCCCGGACAGGGACAAGAGACCCAGTACTTC,CASSPGQGQETQYF
TRBJ2-5,.,TRBV27,many,TGTGCCAGCCGGGAGACCCAGTACTTC,CASRETQYF
TRBJ1-5,.,TRBV5-1,few,TGCGCCAGCAGCCCTAGGGGTAGCAATCAGCCCCAGCATTTT,CASSPRGSNQPQHF
TRBJ1-4,.,TRBV2,many,TGTGCCAGCAGTGGGGCGGACGTTAATGAAAAACTGTTTTTT,CASSGADVNEKLFF
TRBJ1-6,.,TRBV7-9,.,TGTGCCAGCAGCTTAGAGAAGCAGGGGCATTCACCCCTCCACTTT,CASSLEKQGHSPLHF
TRBJ2-7,.,TRBV7-9,.,TGTGCCAGCAGCTTAGTTCGGTCGCAGGGAGCCTACGAGCAGTACTTC,CASSLVRSQGAYEQYF
TRBJ1-2,.,TRBV4-2,.,TGTGCCAGCAGCCAAGCAGGGACTTATGGCTACACCTTC,CASSQAGTYGYTF
TRBJ2-1,TRBD1,TRBV4-2,few,TGTGCCAGCAGCCCCGGGACAGGGGGTTACAATGAGCAGTTCTTC,CASSPGTGGYNEQFF
TRBJ2-1,.,TRBV5-1,.,TGCGCCAGCAGCACCAGGGGCCATGAGCAGTTCTTC,CASSTRGHEQFF
TRBJ2-5,.,TRBV5-6,.,TGTGCCAGCAGTCAAGATCGTGAGACCCAGTACTTC,CASSQDRETQYF
TRBJ1-1,.,TRBV29-1,few,TGCAGCGTTGAATTAGTTTACACTGAAGCTTTCTTT,CSVELVYTEAFF
TRBJ2-1,.,TRBV4-2,.,TGTGCCAGCAGCCAAGCGGGTGCAGAATCCTACAATGAGCAGTTCTTC,CASSQAGAESYNEQFF
TRBJ2-2,TRBD1,TRBV2,.,TGTGCCAGCAGTAAAAACGGACAGGGTAACACCGGGGAGCTGTTTTTT,CASSKNGQGNTGELFF